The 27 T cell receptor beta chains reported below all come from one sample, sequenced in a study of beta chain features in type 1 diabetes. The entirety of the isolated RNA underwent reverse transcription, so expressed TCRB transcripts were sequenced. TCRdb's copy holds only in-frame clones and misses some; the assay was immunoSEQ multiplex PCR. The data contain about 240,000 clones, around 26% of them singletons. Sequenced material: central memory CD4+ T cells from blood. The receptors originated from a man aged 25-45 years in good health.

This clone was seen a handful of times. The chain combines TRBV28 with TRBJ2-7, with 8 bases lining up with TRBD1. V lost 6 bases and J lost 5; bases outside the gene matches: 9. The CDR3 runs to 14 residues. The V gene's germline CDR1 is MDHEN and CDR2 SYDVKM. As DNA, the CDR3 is TGTGCCAGCAGGGAAGGGACAGGTTTGAACGAGCAGTACTTC. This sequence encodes CASREGTGLNEQYF. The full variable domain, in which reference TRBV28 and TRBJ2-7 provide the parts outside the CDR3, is DVKVTQSSRYLVKRTGEKVFLECVQDMDHENMFWYRQDPGLGLRLIYFSYDVKMKEKGDIPEGYSVSREKKERFSLILESASTNQTSMYLCASREGTGLNEQYFGPGTRLTVT.

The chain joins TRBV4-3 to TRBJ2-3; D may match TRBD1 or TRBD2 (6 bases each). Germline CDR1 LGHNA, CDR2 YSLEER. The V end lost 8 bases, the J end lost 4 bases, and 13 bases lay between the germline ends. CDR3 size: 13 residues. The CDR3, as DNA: TGCGCCAGCCCGGAGGGGGGAGCAGATACGCAGTATTTT. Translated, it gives CASPEGGADTQYF.

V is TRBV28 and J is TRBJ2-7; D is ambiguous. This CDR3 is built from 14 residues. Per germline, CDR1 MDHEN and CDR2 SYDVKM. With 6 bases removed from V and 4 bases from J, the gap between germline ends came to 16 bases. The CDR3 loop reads CASRRTALGYEQYF. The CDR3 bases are TGTGCCAGCAGGCGAACGGCACTCGGGTACGAGCAGTACTTC.

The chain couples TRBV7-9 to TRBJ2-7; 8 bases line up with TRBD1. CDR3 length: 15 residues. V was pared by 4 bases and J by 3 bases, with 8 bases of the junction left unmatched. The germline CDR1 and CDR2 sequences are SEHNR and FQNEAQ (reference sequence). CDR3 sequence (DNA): TGTGCCAGCAGCTGGCGGACAGGGCAGAACTACGAGCAGTACTTC. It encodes CASSWRTGQNYEQYF.

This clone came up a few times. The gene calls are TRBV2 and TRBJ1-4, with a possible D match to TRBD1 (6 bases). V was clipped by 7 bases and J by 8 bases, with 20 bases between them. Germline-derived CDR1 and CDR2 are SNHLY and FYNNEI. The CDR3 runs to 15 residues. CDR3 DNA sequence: TGTGCCAGCACCCGGGTCGGGGGGCAGGAGGAAAAACTGTTTTTT. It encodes CASTRVGGQEEKLFF.

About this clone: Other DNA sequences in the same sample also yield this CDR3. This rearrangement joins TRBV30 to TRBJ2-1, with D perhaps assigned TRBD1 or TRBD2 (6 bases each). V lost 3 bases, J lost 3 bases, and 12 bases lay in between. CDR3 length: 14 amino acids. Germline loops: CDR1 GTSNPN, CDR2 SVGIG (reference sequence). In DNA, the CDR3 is TGTGCCTGGAGCCCCGGGGGCGGCTACAATGAGCAGTTCTTC. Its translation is CAWSPGGGYNEQFF.

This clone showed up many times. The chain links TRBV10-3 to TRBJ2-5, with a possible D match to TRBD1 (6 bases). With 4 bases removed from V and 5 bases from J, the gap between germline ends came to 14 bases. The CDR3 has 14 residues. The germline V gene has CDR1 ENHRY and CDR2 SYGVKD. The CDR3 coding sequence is TGTGCCATCAGTGTCTCCCAGGGGCGGGAGACCCAGTACTTC. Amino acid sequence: CAISVSQGRETQYF.

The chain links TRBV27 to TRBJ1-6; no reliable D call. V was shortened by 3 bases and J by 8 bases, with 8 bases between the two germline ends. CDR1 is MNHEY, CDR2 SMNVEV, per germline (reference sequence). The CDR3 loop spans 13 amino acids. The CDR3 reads CASSLKVDSPLHF. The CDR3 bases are TGTGCCAGCAGTTTGAAAGTGGATTCACCCCTCCACTTT.

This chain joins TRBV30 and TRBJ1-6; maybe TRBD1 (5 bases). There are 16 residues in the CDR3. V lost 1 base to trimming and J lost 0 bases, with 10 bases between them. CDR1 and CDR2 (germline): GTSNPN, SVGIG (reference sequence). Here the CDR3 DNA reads TGTGCCTGGAGTGACTTTCAGGGCTCCTATAATTCACCCCTCCACTTT. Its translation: CAWSDFQGSYNSPLHF. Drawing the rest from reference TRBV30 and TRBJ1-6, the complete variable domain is SQTIHQWPATLVQPVGSPLSLECTVEGTSNPNLYWYRQAAGRGLQLLFYSVGIGQISSEVPQNLSASRPQDRQFILSSKKLLLSDSGFYLCAWSDFQGSYNSPLHFGNGTRLTVT.

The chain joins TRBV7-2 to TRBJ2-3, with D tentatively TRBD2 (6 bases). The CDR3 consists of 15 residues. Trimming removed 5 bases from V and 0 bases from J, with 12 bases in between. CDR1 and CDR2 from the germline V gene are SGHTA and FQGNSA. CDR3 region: CASSLLASSTDTQYF. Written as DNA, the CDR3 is TGTGCCAGCAGCCTTCTAGCGAGCAGCACAGATACGCAGTATTTT.

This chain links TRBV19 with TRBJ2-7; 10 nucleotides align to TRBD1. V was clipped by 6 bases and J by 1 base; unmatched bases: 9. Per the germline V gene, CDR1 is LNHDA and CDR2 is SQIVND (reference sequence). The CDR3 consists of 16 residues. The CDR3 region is CASRETGQGGSYEQYF. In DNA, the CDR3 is TGTGCCAGTAGAGAAACTGGACAGGGGGGTTCCTACGAGCAGTACTTC.

Written as DNA, the CDR3 is TGTGCCAGCATCTCTTACAAGGCTAGCGGGGGGCTCAATGAGCAGTTCTTC. Its protein is CASISYKASGGLNEQFF. The chain combines TRBV11-2 with TRBJ2-1; 11 bases are shared with TRBD2. The trim removed 7 bases at V and 6 bases at J, leaving 14 bases unmatched. The CDR3 runs 17 residues. Looked up from germline, CDR1 is SGHAT and CDR2 is FQNNGV.

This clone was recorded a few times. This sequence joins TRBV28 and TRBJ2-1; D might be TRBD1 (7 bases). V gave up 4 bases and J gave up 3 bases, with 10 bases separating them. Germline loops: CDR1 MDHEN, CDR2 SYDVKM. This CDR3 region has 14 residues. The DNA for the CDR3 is TGTGCCAGCAGTTCAGGGGGGTTCTACAATGAGCAGTTCTTC. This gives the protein CASSSGGFYNEQFF.

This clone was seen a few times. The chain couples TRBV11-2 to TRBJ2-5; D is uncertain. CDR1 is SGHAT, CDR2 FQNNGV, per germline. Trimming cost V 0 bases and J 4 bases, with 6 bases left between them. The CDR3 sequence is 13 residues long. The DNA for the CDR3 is TGTGCCAGCAGCTTAGAACGGGTAGAGACCCAGTACTTC. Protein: CASSLERVETQYF.

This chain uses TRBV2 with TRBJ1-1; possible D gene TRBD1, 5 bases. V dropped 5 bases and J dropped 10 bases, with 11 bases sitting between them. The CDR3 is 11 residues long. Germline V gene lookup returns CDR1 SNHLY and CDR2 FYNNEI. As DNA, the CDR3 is TGTGCCAGCAGTCTCCTGGGGGGAGCTTTCTTT. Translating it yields CASSLLGGAFF.

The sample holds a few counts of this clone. CDR3 in amino acids: CASSQERTHEQFF. CDR3 sequence (DNA): TGTGCCAGCAGCCAAGAGAGGACCCATGAGCAGTTCTTC. The chain is built from TRBV14 and TRBJ2-1; the D is unclear. This CDR3 comprises 13 residues. CDR1 is SGHDN and CDR2 is FVKESK in the germline V gene. The V gene lost 0 bases and the J gene lost 8 bases, with 8 bases spanning the gap.

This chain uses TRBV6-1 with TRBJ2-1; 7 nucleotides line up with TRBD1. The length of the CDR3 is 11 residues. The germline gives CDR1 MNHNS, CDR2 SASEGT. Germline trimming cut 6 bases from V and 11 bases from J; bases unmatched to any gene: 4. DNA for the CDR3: TGTGCCAGCAGCGCGACAGGGAAGCAGTTCTTC. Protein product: CASSATGKQFF.

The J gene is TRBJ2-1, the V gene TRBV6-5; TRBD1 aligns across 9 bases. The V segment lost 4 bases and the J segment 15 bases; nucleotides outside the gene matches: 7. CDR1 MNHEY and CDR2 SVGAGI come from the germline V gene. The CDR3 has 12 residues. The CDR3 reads CASSSAGTGMFF. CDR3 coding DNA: TGTGCCAGCAGTTCCGCCGGGACAGGGATGTTCTTC.

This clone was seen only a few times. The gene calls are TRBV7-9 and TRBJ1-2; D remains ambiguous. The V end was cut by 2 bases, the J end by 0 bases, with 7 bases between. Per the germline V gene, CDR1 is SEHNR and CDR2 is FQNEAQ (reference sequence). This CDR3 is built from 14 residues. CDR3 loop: CASSLNIPNYGYTF. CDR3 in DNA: TGTGCCAGCAGCTTAAATATCCCTAACTATGGCTACACCTTC. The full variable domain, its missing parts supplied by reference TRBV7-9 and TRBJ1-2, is DTGVSQNPRHKITKRGQNVTFRCDPISEHNRLYWYRQTLGQGPEFLTYFQNEAQLEKSRLLSDRFSAERPKGSFSTLEIQRTEQGDSAMYLCASSLNIPNYGYTFGSGTRLTVV.

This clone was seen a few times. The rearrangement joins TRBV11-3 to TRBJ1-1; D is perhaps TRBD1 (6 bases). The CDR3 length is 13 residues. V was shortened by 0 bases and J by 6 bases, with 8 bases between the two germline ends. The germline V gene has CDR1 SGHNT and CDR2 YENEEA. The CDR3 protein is CASSLDEGAEAFF. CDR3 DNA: TGTGCCAGCAGCTTAGATGAGGGGGCTGAAGCTTTCTTT.

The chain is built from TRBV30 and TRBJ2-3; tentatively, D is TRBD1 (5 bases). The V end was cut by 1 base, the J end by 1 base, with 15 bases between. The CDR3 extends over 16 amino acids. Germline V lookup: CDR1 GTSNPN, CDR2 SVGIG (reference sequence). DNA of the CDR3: TGTGCCTGGAGTGGGGGCCGAGGCGGAGGCACAGATACGCAGTATTTT. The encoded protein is CAWSGGRGGGTDTQYF. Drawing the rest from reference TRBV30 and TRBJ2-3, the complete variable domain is SQTIHQWPATLVQPVGSPLSLECTVEGTSNPNLYWYRQAAGRGLQLLFYSVGIGQISSEVPQNLSASRPQDRQFILSSKKLLLSDSGFYLCAWSGGRGGGTDTQYFGPGTRLTVL.

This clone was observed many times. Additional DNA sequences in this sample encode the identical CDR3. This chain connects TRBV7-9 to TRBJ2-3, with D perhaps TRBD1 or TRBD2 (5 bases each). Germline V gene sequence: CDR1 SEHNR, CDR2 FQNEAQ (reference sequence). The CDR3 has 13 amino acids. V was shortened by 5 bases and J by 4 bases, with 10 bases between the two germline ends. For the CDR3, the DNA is TGTGCCAGCAGCCCCCGGGGCCCAGATACGCAGTATTTT. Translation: CASSPRGPDTQYF.

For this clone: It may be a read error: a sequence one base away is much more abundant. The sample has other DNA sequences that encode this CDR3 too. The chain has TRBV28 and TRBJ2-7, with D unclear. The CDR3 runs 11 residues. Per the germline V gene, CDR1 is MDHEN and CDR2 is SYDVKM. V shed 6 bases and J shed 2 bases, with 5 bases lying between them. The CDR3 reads CASSLTYEQYF. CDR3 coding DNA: TGTGCCAGCAGCCTCACCTACGAGCAGTACTTC.

Here the CDR3 DNA reads TGTGCCAGTCATTCCCCCGGCTCCTACGAGCAGTACTTC. It specifies CASHSPGSYEQYF. This chain uses TRBV28 with TRBJ2-7; no definite D call. CDR3 length equals 13 residues. V lost 9 bases and J 0 bases, leaving 12 bases between the germline ends. Germline values: CDR1 MDHEN, CDR2 SYDVKM. Full variable domain (remainder filled in from reference TRBV28 and TRBJ2-7): DVKVTQSSRYLVKRTGEKVFLECVQDMDHENMFWYRQDPGLGLRLIYFSYDVKMKEKGDIPEGYSVSREKKERFSLILESASTNQTSMYLCASHSPGSYEQYFGPGTRLTVT.

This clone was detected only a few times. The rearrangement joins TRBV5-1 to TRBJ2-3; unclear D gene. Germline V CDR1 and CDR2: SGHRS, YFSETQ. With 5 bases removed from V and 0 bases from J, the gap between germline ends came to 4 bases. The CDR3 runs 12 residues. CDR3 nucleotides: TGCGCCAGCAGAACTAGCACAGATACGCAGTATTTT. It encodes CASRTSTDTQYF.

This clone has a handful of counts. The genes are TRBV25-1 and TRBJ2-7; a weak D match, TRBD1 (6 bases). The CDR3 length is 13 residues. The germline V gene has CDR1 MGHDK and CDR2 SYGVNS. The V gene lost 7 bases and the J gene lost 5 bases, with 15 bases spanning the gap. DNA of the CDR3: TGTGCCAGCATACAGGACAGTTCGCACGAGCAGTACTTC. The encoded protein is CASIQDSSHEQYF.

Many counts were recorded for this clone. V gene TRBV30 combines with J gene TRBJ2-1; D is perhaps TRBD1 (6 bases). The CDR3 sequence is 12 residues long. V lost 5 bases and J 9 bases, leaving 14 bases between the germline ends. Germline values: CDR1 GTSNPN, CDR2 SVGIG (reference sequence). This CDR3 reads CAWGGPSGEQFF. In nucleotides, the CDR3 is TGTGCCTGGGGGGGCCCGTCGGGTGAGCAGTTCTTC. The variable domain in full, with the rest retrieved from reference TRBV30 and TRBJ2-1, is SQTIHQWPATLVQPVGSPLSLECTVEGTSNPNLYWYRQAAGRGLQLLFYSVGIGQISSEVPQNLSASRPQDRQFILSSKKLLLSDSGFYLCAWGGPSGEQFFGPGTRLTVL.